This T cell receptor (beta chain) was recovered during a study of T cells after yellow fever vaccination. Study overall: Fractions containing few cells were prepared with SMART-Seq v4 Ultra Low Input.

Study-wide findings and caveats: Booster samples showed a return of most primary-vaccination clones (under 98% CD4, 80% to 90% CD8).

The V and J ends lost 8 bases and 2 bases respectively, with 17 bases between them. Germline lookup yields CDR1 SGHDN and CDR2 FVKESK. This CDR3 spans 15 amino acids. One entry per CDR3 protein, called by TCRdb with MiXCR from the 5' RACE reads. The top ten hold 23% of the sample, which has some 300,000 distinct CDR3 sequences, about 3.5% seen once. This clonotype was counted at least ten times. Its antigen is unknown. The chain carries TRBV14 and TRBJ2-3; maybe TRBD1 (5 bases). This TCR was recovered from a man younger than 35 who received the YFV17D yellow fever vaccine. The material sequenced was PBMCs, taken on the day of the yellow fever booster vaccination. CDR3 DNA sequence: TGTGCCAGCTCGGATGGTGGCAGGGACACAGATACGCAGTATTTT. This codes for CASSDGGRDTDTQYF.